What follows is one T cell receptor beta chain and its context. Its specificity is not known. This specimen comes from a study of identifying expanded T cells in peripheral blood. The trim removed 5 bases at V and 1 base at J, leaving 15 bases unmatched. CDR1 LNHDA and CDR2 SQIVND come from the germline V gene (reference sequence). This CDR3 region has 19 residues. Produced via immunoSEQ multiplex PCR; TCRdb's table is partial and in-frame only. The repertoire holds about 81,000 clones, with roughly 84% as singletons. During the collection period, no donor immune events like infections were recorded. Study-wide points: Differentially abundant clones: 0.95 to 1.5 between replicates, approximately 16 at around 14 days, over 18 at four. Across healthy donors, higher total template counts meant significantly greater roughly 2-week count variance.

This receptor was taken from a person aged 18 to 70 in good health. The chain joins TRBV19 to TRBJ1-5; the match to TRBD1 covers 9 bases. The sequenced sample consisted of blood. Here the CDR3 DNA reads TGTGCCAGTAGTCCCCTAGGGGGACAGGGAGTTATCAGCAATCAGCCCCAGCATTTT. This codes for CASSPLGGQGVISNQPQHF.